Below are 3 T cell receptor beta chains sequenced from a single sample in a study of cytomegalovirus exposure and HLA in healthy donors. 13 Jbeta primers and 60 Vbeta primers were used for the PCR. Generated by immunoSEQ multiplex PCR, the TCRdb table keeps only in-frame clones and is missing some. Found here are approximately 190,000 clones, around 90% of them singletons; the top ten hold approximately 1.1%. The material sequenced was PBMCs. The source of these receptors is a boy aged 2 to 9 in good health and CMV-seronegative.

This chain joins TRBV11-2 and TRBJ2-3; 7 nucleotides match TRBD1. The CDR3 covers 17 residues. V dropped 5 bases and J dropped 2; count of bases not matched to a gene: 13. From germline, CDR1 is SGHAT and CDR2 FQNNGV. CDR3 nucleotide sequence: TGTGCCAGCAGCCCAGGACGGTTGACAGGGATCACAGATACGCAGTATTTT. Translation: CASSPGRLTGITDTQYF.

This chain connects TRBV28 to TRBJ2-3; tentatively, D is TRBD1 (6 bases). Germline CDR1 MDHEN, CDR2 SYDVKM. The CDR3 loop spans 14 amino acids. V was cut by 8 bases and J by 3 bases, with 15 bases left in between. CDR3 region: CASVLGAGTDTQYF. The CDR3 DNA is TGTGCCAGCGTGCTGGGGGCTGGTACAGATACGCAGTATTTT.

The chain joins TRBV25-1 to TRBJ2-4, with D unclear. Germline lookup yields CDR1 MGHDK and CDR2 SYGVNS. The CDR3 is made up of 16 amino acids. The V end lost 1 base, the J end lost 3 bases, and 13 bases lay between the germline ends. CDR3 in amino acids: CASSEWPQRSKNIQYF. The CDR3 coding sequence is TGTGCCAGCAGTGAATGGCCTCAGAGGAGCAAAAACATTCAGTACTTC.